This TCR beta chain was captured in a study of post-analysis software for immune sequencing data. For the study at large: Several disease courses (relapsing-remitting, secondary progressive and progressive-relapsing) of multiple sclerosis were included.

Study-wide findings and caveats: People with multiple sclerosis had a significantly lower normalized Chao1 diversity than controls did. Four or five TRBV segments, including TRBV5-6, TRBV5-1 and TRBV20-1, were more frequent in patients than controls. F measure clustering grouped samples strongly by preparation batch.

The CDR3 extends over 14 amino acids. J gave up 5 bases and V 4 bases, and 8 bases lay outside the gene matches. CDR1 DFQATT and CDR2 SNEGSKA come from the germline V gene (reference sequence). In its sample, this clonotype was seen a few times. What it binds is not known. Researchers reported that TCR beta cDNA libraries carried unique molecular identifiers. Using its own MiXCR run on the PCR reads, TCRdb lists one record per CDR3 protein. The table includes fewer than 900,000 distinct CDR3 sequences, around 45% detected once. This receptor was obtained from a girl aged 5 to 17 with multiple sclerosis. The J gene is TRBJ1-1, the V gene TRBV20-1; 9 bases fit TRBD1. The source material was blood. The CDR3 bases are TGCAGTGCTACCCAGGGACAGGGTGTTACTGAAGCTTTCTTT. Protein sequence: CSATQGQGVTEAFF.